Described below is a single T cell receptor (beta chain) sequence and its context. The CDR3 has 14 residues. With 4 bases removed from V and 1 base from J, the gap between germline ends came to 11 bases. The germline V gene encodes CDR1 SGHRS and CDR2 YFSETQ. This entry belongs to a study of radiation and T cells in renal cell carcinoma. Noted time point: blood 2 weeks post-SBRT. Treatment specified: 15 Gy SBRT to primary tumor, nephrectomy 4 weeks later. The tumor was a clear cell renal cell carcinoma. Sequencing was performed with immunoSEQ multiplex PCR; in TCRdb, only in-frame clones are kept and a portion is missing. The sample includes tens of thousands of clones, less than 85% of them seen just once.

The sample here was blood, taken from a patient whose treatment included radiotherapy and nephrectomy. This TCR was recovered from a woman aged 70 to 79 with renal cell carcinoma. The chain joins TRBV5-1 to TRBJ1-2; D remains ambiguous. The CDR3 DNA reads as TGCGCCAGCAGCCCCCAAACCGGTAACTATGGCTACACCTTC. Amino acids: CASSPQTGNYGYTF. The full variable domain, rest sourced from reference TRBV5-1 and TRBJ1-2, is KAGVTQTPRYLIKTRGQQVTLSCSPISGHRSVSWYQQTPGQGLQFLFEYFSETQRNKGNFPGRFSGRQFSNSRSEMNVSTLELGDSALYLCASSPQTGNYGYTFGSGTRLTVV.